The clone carrying this T cell receptor (beta chain) counts as medium-sized by frequency. Its target is unknown. TRB was amplified by touch-down multiplex PCR, primer pools A and B combined. Following a re-call of the multiplex PCR reads, TCRdb has one entry per CDR3 protein and lacks DNA. Its clone listing holds some 6,700 distinct CDR3 sequences. The germline V gene has CDR1 MNHEY and CDR2 SMNVEV (reference sequence). This CDR3 has 17 amino acids. This record belongs to a study of T cell clusters in autoimmune cytopenias. Study-level points and caveats: Physiological T cell clusters of healthy donors were apparently absent in primary autoimmune cytopenia patients. Functional roles of the in silico T cell clusters still await experimental validation. TRB repertoire shifts in secondary cytopenia and chronic lymphocytic leukemia mostly reflected lymphoma, not autoimmunity.

Tens of thousands of genome equivalents of blood DNA were amplified for TRB. These data were also reused for a study on T cell repertoires in aging, cancer and after chemotherapy. That paper states: Repeat sampling of healthy donors over several months to years showed clear clonal overlap.

The sequencing sample was made of peripheral blood. This TCR derives from a human donor in good health. The chain has TRBV27 and TRBJ2-2; the D call from TCRdb, TRBD1, cannot be confirmed without DNA. CDR3 region: CASSSGGTGRNTGELFF.